The 32 T cell receptor beta chains given below trace back to one sample, sequenced in a study of OX40 agonist ivuxolimab in advanced cancers. Clones were read by immunoSEQ multiplex PCR, and TCRdb kept only the in-frame ones, dropping some. The repertoire holds about 62,000 clones, with more than 65% as singletons. Sample: CD4+ or CD8+ T cells sorted from blood, taken in a trial of the OX40 agonist ivuxolimab. These TCRs come from an adult with an advanced solid tumor such as melanoma, head and neck, liver or kidney cancer.

The rearrangement uses TRBV27 and TRBJ2-1; either TRBD1 or TRBD2 may fit D (5 bases each). With 3 bases removed from V and 6 bases from J, the gap between germline ends came to 9 bases. The V gene's germline CDR1 is MNHEY and CDR2 SMNVEV (reference sequence). The CDR3 is made up of 13 amino acids. For the CDR3, the DNA is TGTGCCAGCAGTTTCCGGGACCCCAATGAGCAGTTCTTC. This translates into CASSFRDPNEQFF.

This chain uses TRBV5-1 with TRBJ2-5; 8 bases fit TRBD1. This CDR3 has 14 residues. The germline gives CDR1 SGHRS, CDR2 YFSETQ. J lost 5 bases, V lost 5 bases, and 8 bases had no gene match. The DNA for the CDR3 is TGCGCCAGCAGGGCGGCAGGGGGCTCGGAGACCCAGTACTTC. It is translated as CASRAAGGSETQYF. Complete variable domain (other parts from reference TRBV5-1 and TRBJ2-5): KAGVTQTPRYLIKTRGQQVTLSCSPISGHRSVSWYQQTPGQGLQFLFEYFSETQRNKGNFPGRFSGRQFSNSRSEMNVSTLELGDSALYLCASRAAGGSETQYFGPGTRLLVL.

V gene TRBV19 combines with J gene TRBJ2-5, with TRBD1 identical over 7 bases. V shed 6 bases and J 0 bases; nucleotides not matched to a gene: 10. Germline CDR1 LNHDA, CDR2 SQIVND (reference sequence). The CDR3 has 16 amino acids. This chain's CDR3 is CASSSSGTVYQETQYF. CDR3 bases: TGTGCCAGTAGCTCCTCGGGGACAGTTTACCAAGAGACCCAGTACTTC.

The genes are TRBV7-6 and TRBJ1-3, with a weak D call TRBD1 (5 bases). From germline, CDR1 is SGHVS and CDR2 FNYEAQ. Trimming left V 5 bases short and J 2 bases short, with 19 bases between. CDR3 length: 17 residues. CDR3 DNA sequence: TGTGCCAGCAGCGCAGCGGGTCAGCAGGGAGCTGGAAACACCATATATTTT. This codes for CASSAAGQQGAGNTIYF.

The chain couples TRBV7-9 to TRBJ2-2, with TRBD1 matching 9 bases. Germline lookup yields CDR1 SEHNR and CDR2 FQNEAQ (reference sequence). V dropped 3 bases and J dropped 2; count of bases not matched to a gene: 1. The CDR3 extends over 15 amino acids. The DNA for the CDR3 is TGTGCCAGCAGCTTGGGACAGGGAAACACCGGGGAGCTGTTTTTT. Protein sequence: CASSLGQGNTGELFF.

The rearrangement uses TRBV4-3 and TRBJ1-6, with 9 bases fitting TRBD1. Germline values: CDR1 LGHNA, CDR2 YSLEER. This CDR3 contains 13 residues. V lost 9 bases, J lost 8 bases, and 5 bases stayed unmatched. The CDR3 nucleotides are TGCGCCAGTGGACAGGGGCGTCATTCACCCCTCCACTTT. The encoded protein is CASGQGRHSPLHF.

The chain is built from TRBV18 and TRBJ2-5, with 8 bases fitting TRBD1. CDR1 is KGHSH and CDR2 is LQKENI in the germline V gene. The CDR3 contains 16 residues. V shed 2 bases and J 2 bases; nucleotides not matched to a gene: 7. CDR3 sequence (DNA): TGTGCCAGCTCACCAATACAGGGACAGGCACAAGAGACCCAGTACTTC. Its translation: CASSPIQGQAQETQYF.

This clone has a handful of counts. This sequence joins TRBV19 and TRBJ1-6; no reliable D call. The CDR3 loop spans 15 amino acids. V was shortened by 1 base and J by 7 bases, with 11 bases between the two germline ends. Germline V CDR1 and CDR2: LNHDA, SQIVND (reference sequence). CDR3 coding DNA: TGTGCCAGTAGTATAGCTGCTCTGTCGAATTCACCCCTCCACTTT. It is translated as CASSIAALSNSPLHF.

The gene calls are TRBV18 and TRBJ2-1; 11 bases are a match to TRBD2. The CDR3 is 17 amino acids. Trimming cost V 2 bases and J 6 bases; bases outside gene matches: 9. The germline gives CDR1 KGHSH, CDR2 LQKENI. This chain's CDR3 is CASSPGEGSGRGNEQFF. CDR3 nucleotide sequence: TGTGCCAGCTCACCAGGAGAAGGTAGCGGGAGGGGCAATGAGCAGTTCTTC.

The chain joins TRBV30 to TRBJ2-7; D possibly corresponds to TRBD2 (6 bases). The CDR3 runs to 11 residues. CDR1 is GTSNPN, CDR2 SVGIG, per germline (reference sequence). V lost 2 bases and J 6 bases, leaving 8 bases between the germline ends. The CDR3 reads CAWSLGGEQYV. In nucleotides, the CDR3 is TGTGCCTGGAGTCTGGGGGGCGAGCAGTACGTC.

This chain connects TRBV27 to TRBJ1-2; D call uncertain. The V end was cut by 5 bases, the J end by 3 bases, with 10 bases between. CDR1 is MNHEY and CDR2 is SMNVEV in the germline V gene (reference sequence). CDR3 length: 13 residues. CDR3 in DNA: TGTGCCAGCAGTCCCTCGACGGACTATGGCTACACCTTC. Translation gives CASSPSTDYGYTF.

V gene TRBV9 combines with J gene TRBJ2-3; 8 nucleotides agree with TRBD1. The ends lost 0 bases at V and 12 bases at J; junction bases unmatched: 12. CDR3 length: 15 residues. Germline V gene sequence: CDR1 SGDLS, CDR2 YYNGEE. This CDR3 is CASSVGGEGQGVQYF. The CDR3 nucleotides are TGTGCCAGCAGCGTAGGAGGAGAAGGACAGGGCGTTCAGTATTTT.

This rearrangement joins TRBV6-1 to TRBJ2-1, with TRBD1 as a possible D gene (6 bases). CDR1 MNHNS and CDR2 SASEGT come from the germline V gene. The CDR3 loop spans 13 amino acids. The germline V and J ends were trimmed by 8 bases and 2 bases, with 10 bases remaining between them. CDR3 bases: TGTGCCAGCGCTGACAGGACCTACAATGAGCAGTTCTTC. Translation gives CASADRTYNEQFF.

The chain uses TRBV27 and TRBJ2-7; D may correspond to TRBD1 or TRBD2 (5 bases each). Germline V lookup: CDR1 MNHEY, CDR2 SMNVEV (reference sequence). The CDR3 contains 14 residues. Between the trimmed V and J ends, which lost 5 bases and 2 bases, there was a span of 13 bases. The CDR3 protein is CASSEEVGAYEQYF. In nucleotides, the CDR3 is TGTGCCAGCAGTGAGGAGGTGGGGGCCTACGAGCAGTACTTC.

This rearrangement joins TRBV6-5 to TRBJ2-4; D is unclear. Germline CDR1 MNHEY, CDR2 SVGAGI. The CDR3 length is 14 residues. Trimming pared 4 bases from V and 0 bases from J, leaving 7 bases between. The CDR3 region is CASSSVVAKNIQYF. DNA for the CDR3: TGTGCCAGCAGTTCAGTAGTAGCCAAAAACATTCAGTACTTC.

The genes are TRBV7-9 and TRBJ2-7; 13 bases are shared with TRBD2. Germline CDR1 reads SEHNR; CDR2 reads FQNEAQ (reference sequence). This CDR3 region has 15 residues. The J segment lost 6 bases and the V segment lost 1 base, leaving 3 bases of the junction unmatched. In DNA, the CDR3 is TGTGCCAGCAGCTTAGGGACTAGCGGGAGACTCGAGCAGTACTTC. Translation: CASSLGTSGRLEQYF.

In its sample, this clone was seen once. The chain joins TRBV28 to TRBJ2-7; D is possibly TRBD1 or TRBD2 (5 bases each). The V gene lost 9 bases and the J gene lost 4 bases, with 13 bases spanning the gap. The CDR3 spans 12 residues. Per germline, CDR1 MDHEN and CDR2 SYDVKM. Here the CDR3 DNA reads TGTGCCAGTTGGGACGGACGATACGAGCAGTACGTC. Its translation: CASWDGRYEQYV.

V and J are TRBV27 and TRBJ1-1, with D possibly TRBD1 on 6 matching bases. V was cut by 8 bases and J by 2 bases, with 12 bases left in between. The CDR3 sequence is 13 residues long. Per the germline V gene, CDR1 is MNHEY and CDR2 is SMNVEV (reference sequence). CDR3 in amino acids: CASARTANTEAFF. As DNA, the CDR3 is TGTGCCAGCGCTCGGACAGCTAACACTGAAGCTTTCTTT.

The CDR3, as DNA: TGTGCCAGCTTGTCCGGGAGTGGGGGGGTTGAGACCCAGTACTTC. Amino acid sequence: CASLSGSGGVETQYF. The chain joins TRBV7-6 to TRBJ2-5; 7 positions agree with TRBD2. Germline CDR1 SGHVS, CDR2 FNYEAQ. Germline trimming cut 8 bases from V and 5 bases from J; bases unmatched to any gene: 14. The CDR3 totals 15 residues.

The chain has TRBV5-1 and TRBJ2-2, with TRBD2 matching 12 bases. V was pared by 4 bases and J by 5 bases, with 3 bases of the junction left unmatched. CDR1 and CDR2 from the germline V gene are SGHRS and YFSETQ. This CDR3 has 15 residues. CDR3 loop: CASSPGLAGTGELFF. CDR3 nucleotides: TGCGCCAGCAGCCCGGGACTAGCGGGTACCGGGGAGCTGTTTTTT.

This chain connects TRBV15 to TRBJ1-1; the D gene is possibly TRBD1 (6 bases). The germline V gene encodes CDR1 LNHNV and CDR2 YYDKDF (reference sequence). The germline V and J ends were trimmed by 1 base and 1 base, with 13 bases remaining between them. The CDR3 length is 16 residues. CDR3 loop: CATSRGSLGQNTEAFF. The CDR3 DNA sequence: TGTGCCACCAGCAGAGGCTCCCTGGGACAGAACACTGAAGCTTTCTTT.

This clone was detected only a few times. The chain recombines TRBV7-9 with TRBJ1-5; 9 bases match TRBD1. Germline CDR1 is SEHNR and CDR2 is FQNEAQ (reference sequence). V dropped 3 bases and J dropped 0; count of bases not matched to a gene: 9. CDR3 length equals 18 residues. This CDR3 reads CASSFELTGGDSNQPQHF. Here the CDR3 DNA reads TGTGCCAGCAGCTTCGAATTGACAGGGGGAGATAGCAATCAGCCCCAGCATTTT.

The chain is built from TRBV19 and TRBJ1-2, with 7 bases lining up with TRBD1. The CDR3 has 13 amino acids. With 5 bases clipped from V and 4 bases from J, the junction kept 4 bases outside the gene matches. Germline values: CDR1 LNHDA, CDR2 SQIVND (reference sequence). CDR3: CASSPTGAYGYTF. The CDR3 nucleotides read TGTGCCAGTAGTCCTACAGGGGCCTATGGCTACACCTTC. Combining the CDR3 with reference TRBV19 and TRBJ1-2 gives the whole variable domain DGGITQSPKYLFRKEGQNVTLSCEQNLNHDAMYWYRQDPGQGLRLIYYSQIVNDFQKGDIAEGYSVSREKKESFPLTVTSAQKNPTAFYLCASSPTGAYGYTFGSGTRLTVV.

The CDR3 nucleotides read TGTGCCAGTAGCAACTTGGCAGGGGGCGGTCAGCCCCAGCATTTT. This translates into CASSNLAGGGQPQHF. This chain connects TRBV19 to TRBJ1-5, with TRBD1 matching over 8 bases. After removal of 6 bases from V and 6 bases from J, the junction contained 10 bases not matched to a gene. The CDR3 spans 15 residues. CDR1 and CDR2 from the germline V gene are LNHDA and SQIVND (reference sequence).

The V and J genes are TRBV29-1 and TRBJ1-1; 9 bases match TRBD1. Germline-derived CDR1 and CDR2 are SQVTM and ANQGSEA. The junction had 14 bases not matched to a gene; V was cut back by 7 bases and J by 8 bases. The CDR3 has 14 residues. Here the CDR3 reads CSGGRPTGGGEAFF. CDR3 in DNA: TGCAGCGGTGGGAGACCTACAGGGGGCGGAGAAGCTTTCTTT.

The chain has TRBV6-4 and TRBJ2-2, with D unclear. The CDR3 is made up of 17 amino acids. V shed 6 bases and J shed 0 bases, with 17 bases lying between them. CDR1 and CDR2 (germline): MRHNA, SNTAGT. CDR3 amino acids: CASRGCPEVSNTGELFF. In nucleotides, the CDR3 is TGTGCCAGCAGGGGATGTCCCGAGGTGTCGAACACCGGGGAGCTGTTTTTT.

The chain carries TRBV7-8 and TRBJ2-3, with D tentatively TRBD1 (5 bases). Trimming shortened V by 1 base and J by 4 bases, and 18 bases separated the two germline ends. The CDR3 spans 17 residues. Looked up from germline, CDR1 is SGHVS and CDR2 is FQNEAQ. CDR3 sequence: CASSLDGAAASADTQYF. CDR3 nucleotide sequence: TGTGCCAGCAGCTTAGATGGGGCCGCTGCCTCCGCAGATACGCAGTATTTT.

The chain employs TRBV27 and TRBJ1-5; unclear D gene. Trimming stripped 5 bases from V and 6 bases from J, with 8 bases between. The length of the CDR3 is 12 residues. Germline-derived CDR1 and CDR2 are MNHEY and SMNVEV (reference sequence). The CDR3 sequence is CASSVGGQPQHF. The CDR3 DNA is TGTGCCAGCAGTGTAGGAGGTCAGCCCCAGCATTTT.

The V and J genes are TRBV27 and TRBJ2-5; D is ambiguous. Germline CDR1 reads MNHEY; CDR2 reads SMNVEV (reference sequence). The CDR3 consists of 13 residues. The V end was cut by 6 bases, the J end by 0 bases, with 8 bases between. CDR3 region: CASSLLNQETQYF. The CDR3 DNA is TGTGCCAGCAGCCTCCTAAACCAAGAGACCCAGTACTTC.

This clone was detected a few times. This chain joins TRBV29-1 and TRBJ2-2; D might be TRBD2 (5 bases). V lost 3 bases and J lost 6, with 11 bases in between. CDR1 is SQVTM, CDR2 ANQGSEA, per germline. This CDR3 spans 13 amino acids. Written as DNA, the CDR3 is TGCAGCGTTGACGAGGGTCAGCCCGGGGAGCTGTTTTTT. Its translation is CSVDEGQPGELFF.

This clone was observed a handful of times. The CDR3 sequence is CASTYLADGELFF. The CDR3 DNA sequence: TGTGCCAGCACGTACCTAGCGGATGGGGAGCTGTTTTTT. The rearrangement joins TRBV9 to TRBJ2-2; TRBD2 agrees at 7 bases. In germline, CDR1 is SGDLS, CDR2 YYNGEE. Trimming removed 6 bases from V and 8 bases from J; junction bases left unmatched: 7. This CDR3 has 13 residues.

V is TRBV6-5 and J is TRBJ2-2; D may be TRBD2 (6 bases). Trimming pared 2 bases from V and 1 base from J, leaving 8 bases between. CDR1 and CDR2 from the germline V gene are MNHEY and SVGAGI. This CDR3 has 15 amino acids. CDR3 in DNA: TGTGCCAGCAGTTACACGGGGGAGAACACCGGGGAGCTGTTTTTT. As protein: CASSYTGENTGELFF.